What follows is one T cell receptor beta chain and its context. This record comes from a study of OX40 agonist ivuxolimab in advanced cancers. The table came from immunoSEQ multiplex PCR; TCRdb's copy has only in-frame clones and leaves some out. Altogether tens of thousands of clones are present, just under 90% being singletons, with the ten largest covering around 0.51%. In germline, CDR1 is SGHRS, CDR2 YFSETQ. Trimming at V came to 6 bases and at J to 4 bases, leaving 13 bases not matched to a gene. This CDR3 has 16 residues. This rearrangement joins TRBV5-1 to TRBJ1-1; 9 bases agree with TRBD1. This clonotype was sampled from an adult with an advanced solid tumor such as melanoma, head and neck, liver or kidney cancer. Sequenced material: CD4+ or CD8+ T cells sorted from blood, taken in a trial of the OX40 agonist ivuxolimab. CDR3: CASTRSGQGSTTEAFF. The CDR3 coding sequence is TGCGCCAGCACCAGATCGGGACAGGGTTCGACCACTGAAGCTTTCTTT.